The sequence of this T cell receptor (beta chain) was determined in a study of identifying expanded T cells in peripheral blood. Findings and limits, study-wide: Over about two and four weeks, about 16.4 and 19 clones changed, versus approximately 1.1 between replicates. Clone count variance between roughly two-week samples rose with total template count.

During the collection period, no donor immune events like infections were recorded. This clone came up once. Its antigen is unidentified. The data were produced by immunoSEQ multiplex PCR, yet TCRdb's version contains in-frame clones alone and is incomplete. This sample yields 90,000 to 110,000 clones, of which about 87% are seen a single time; 7.5% to 9.5% belongs to the top ten. V lost 2 bases and J lost 8, with 19 bases in between. The CDR3 is made up of 16 amino acids. Germline assignment: CDR1 SGHTA and CDR2 FQGTGA. The TCR sequence derives from a person between 18 and 69 years old in good health. The sequencing sample was made of blood. This chain links TRBV7-3 with TRBJ2-1, with D possibly TRBD2 on 6 matching bases. The CDR3 coding sequence is TGTGCCAGCAGCTTATATCCTAGCGTGACCTCCTATGAGCAGTTCTTC. It specifies CASSLYPSVTSYEQFF.